This TCR beta chain was captured by sequencing in a study of regulatory T cells in long-lasting Graves disease. Investigators prepared the TCR beta libraries by applying iRepertoire HTBI primers and Arm-PCR of CDR3 regions. TCRdb passed the multiplex PCR reads through MiXCR, listing each CDR3 protein once. The sample lists 350,000 to 550,000 distinct CDR3 sequences; 12% to 15% were seen once. The time point here: newly diagnosed GD, antithyroid drugs for less than 3 months. Following extraction of RNA from PBMCs, that RNA was used to make the TCR library. This clonotype appeared many times. Its matching antigen is unknown. This CDR3 contains 17 residues. Germline V gene lookup returns CDR1 SGHVS and CDR2 FQNEAQ. Trimming removed 5 bases from V and 3 bases from J; junction bases left unmatched: 12. Study-level findings and limits: With persistent disease, TRBV28, TRBJ1-2 and TRBJ2-5 were the favored segments.

The sample was also linked to a second study, of T cells in Graves' hyperthyroidism and ophthalmopathy. As that study records: The diagnostic basis comprised clinical symptoms, serum thyroxine and TRAb, thyroid ultrasound and orbital computed tomography. Ophthalmopathy was predicted by the model a median of 6.5 months ahead of onset.

The chain recombines TRBV7-8 with TRBJ2-7; 11 nucleotides match TRBD2. Sequencing was performed on peripheral blood mononuclear cells (PBMCs), taken at new diagnosis, from a patient treated with antithyroid drugs. This receptor was taken from a woman between 50 and 59 years old with Graves disease. The CDR3 region is CASSVPLAGGALYEQYF. CDR3 nucleotides: TGTGCCAGCAGCGTCCCGCTAGCGGGAGGCGCACTCTACGAGCAGTACTTC.